This T cell receptor (beta chain) derives from a study of cytomegalovirus exposure and HLA in healthy donors. CDR3 length: 14 amino acids. CDR1 is LGHNA and CDR2 is YSLEER in the germline V gene. 60 Vbeta and 13 Jbeta primers were used in PCR. TCRdb's table, derived via immunoSEQ multiplex PCR, lists solely in-frame clones and lacks some. This sample has about 84,000 clones; 80% to 90% occur once, and the top ten carry approximately 2.3%. Input material: PBMCs. The TCR sequence derives from a man younger than 35 in good health and CMV-seronegative. J is TRBJ2-5 and V is TRBV4-3, with 7 bases lining up with TRBD2. The DNA end lines up better with TRBJ2-7; the J call may be wrong. CDR3 DNA: TGCGCCAGCAGCCCCGTGGGGGACTACTACGAGCAGTACTTC. This translates into CASSPVGDYYEQYF.